This T cell receptor beta chain came from a study of STAT5B mutations in CD4+ large granular lymphocyte leukemia. Generated by immunoSEQ multiplex PCR, the TCRdb table keeps only in-frame clones and is missing some. The data show about 24,000 clones, with about two thirds seen just once and 0.5% to 0.65% held by the top ten. There are 15 residues in the CDR3. Germline V gene data show CDR1 as SGDLS and CDR2 as YYNGEE. J was trimmed by 2 bases and V by 2 bases; bases with no gene match: 2. Remarks on this clone: Its antigen is unknown.

Findings and caveats of the study: 8/27 top patient clones versus 2/35 control clones were TRBV06-family.

Controls came from buffy coats of healthy blood donors. This clonotype originated in a human donor in good health. The chain uses TRBV9 and TRBJ2-2, with 8 bases matching TRBD2. The specimen sequenced was CD4+ T cells from blood buffy coats. The chain's CDR3 is CASSVRGGNTGELFF. The DNA for the CDR3 is TGTGCCAGCAGCGTCCGGGGGGGAAACACCGGGGAGCTGTTTTTT.